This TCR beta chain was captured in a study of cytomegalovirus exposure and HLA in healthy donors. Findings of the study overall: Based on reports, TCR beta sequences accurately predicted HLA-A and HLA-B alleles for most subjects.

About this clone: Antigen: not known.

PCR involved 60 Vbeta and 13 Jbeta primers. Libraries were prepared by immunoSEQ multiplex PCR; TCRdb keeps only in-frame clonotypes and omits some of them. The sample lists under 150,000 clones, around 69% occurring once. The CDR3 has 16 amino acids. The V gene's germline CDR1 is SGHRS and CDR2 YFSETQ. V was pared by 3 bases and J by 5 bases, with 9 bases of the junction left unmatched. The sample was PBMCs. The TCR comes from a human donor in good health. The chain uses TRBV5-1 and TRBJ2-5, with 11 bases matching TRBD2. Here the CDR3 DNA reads TGCGCCAGCAGCTCTACGCCGGGACTAGCGGAGGAGACCCAGTACTTC. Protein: CASSSTPGLAEETQYF.